A single TCR beta chain is shown here with its context. At one of its ends the junction is not consistent with the germline gene, which may arise from a read error. The sample is drawn from a study of T cells in Graves' hyperthyroidism and ophthalmopathy. The CDR3 regions of TCR beta were amplified from RNA transcripts. TCR CDR3 underwent first-round RT-PCR with the HTBI primer set. TCRdb processed the multiplex PCR reads anew with MiXCR; each CDR3 protein has one entry. The table includes 650,000 to 700,000 distinct CDR3 sequences, around a sixth detected once. The CDR3 is 13 residues long. Germline CDR1 reads MNHEY; CDR2 reads SVGEGT. Over 18 months, lack of ophthalmopathy progression marked Graves' hyperthyroidism as stable. Hyperthyroidism, newly diagnosed and lasting under 2 months, affected patients aged 18 to 65.

The V call is TRBV6-2 or TRBV6-3, the J call TRBJ2-7; TRBD1 matches 8 bases. Sequencing was performed on blood. The TCR comes from a man between 50 and 59 years old with Graves' hyperthyroidism. The CDR3 here is CASSHRGRYEQCF. In nucleotides, the CDR3 is TGTGCCAGCAGTCACAGGGGGAGGTACGAGCAGTGCTTC.